A single sample is the source of the 4 T cell receptor beta chains below, sequenced in a study of T cell responses to AZD1222 COVID-19 vaccine. The protocol was immunoSEQ multiplex PCR, while the TCRdb copy is restricted to in-frame clones and leaves out a portion. The table lists under 150,000 clones, approximately 83% of them singletons. The sequencing used peripheral blood, collected on day 0 of AZD1222 vaccination. These receptors came from an adult in good health.

The chain links TRBV6-2 or TRBV6-3 to TRBJ1-2; TRBD1 matches 7 bases. From germline, CDR1 is MNHEY and CDR2 SVGEGT. The ends lost 5 bases at V and 0 bases at J; junction bases unmatched: 6. The CDR3 loop spans 15 amino acids. Here the CDR3 reads CASSAPGQANYGYTF. CDR3 sequence (DNA): TGTGCCAGCAGTGCGCCTGGACAGGCTAACTATGGCTACACCTTC.

The CDR3 loop is CASSEGTGYSYGYTF. The CDR3 coding sequence is TGTGCCAGCAGTGAGGGGACAGGGTATTCCTATGGCTACACCTTC. The genes are TRBV25-1 and TRBJ1-2; TRBD1 matches at 9 bases. The V and J ends lost 3 bases and 4 bases, in that order; junction bases with no gene match: 6. CDR3 length: 15 residues. Per germline, CDR1 MGHDK and CDR2 SYGVNS.

The chain links TRBV3-1 (or the pseudogene TRBV3-2) to TRBJ1-2; tentatively, D is TRBD1 (6 bases). The CDR3 runs 14 residues. Trimming cost V 1 base and J 6 bases, with 12 bases left between them. Germline V CDR1 and CDR2: LGHDT, YNNKEL (reference sequence). The CDR3 region is CASSQGRTVNGYTF. Here the CDR3 DNA reads TGTGCCAGCAGCCAAGGTAGGACAGTAAATGGCTACACCTTC.

This clone was counted only a few times. V gene TRBV12-5 combines with J gene TRBJ2-5; 8 bases are shared with TRBD2. The CDR3 covers 17 residues. CDR1 is LGHNT and CDR2 is FRNRAP in the germline V gene. V was pared by 4 bases and J by 3 bases, with 13 bases of the junction left unmatched. The CDR3, as DNA: TGTGCTAGTGGTTCCGGGGTAAGCACTAGCGGAAAAGAGACCCAGTACTTC. Protein product: CASGSGVSTSGKETQYF.